One and the same sample provided the 16 T cell receptor beta chains below, sequenced in a study of beta chain features in type 1 diabetes. The investigators reverse transcribed all of the isolated RNA, so they sequenced expressed TCRB transcripts. The protocol was immunoSEQ multiplex PCR, while the TCRdb copy is restricted to in-frame clones and leaves out a portion. The sample yields around 290,000 clones, about 8.5% seen once. Input material: central memory CD4+ T cells from blood. Receptor source: a woman under 30 in good health.

This clone has ten or more counts. This chain connects TRBV28 to TRBJ2-5, with TRBD2 matching 7 bases. Germline V gene data show CDR1 as MDHEN and CDR2 as SYDVKM. J gave up 6 bases and V 5 bases, and 9 bases lay outside the gene matches. The CDR3 loop spans 14 amino acids. The CDR3 nucleotides read TGTGCCAGCAGTCTAAGCGGGGCGCGGAAGACCCAGTACTTC. This translates into CASSLSGARKTQYF.

The chain couples TRBV20-1 to TRBJ2-3; D uncertain. Trimming shortened V by 8 bases and J by 8 bases, and 14 bases separated the two germline ends. CDR1 and CDR2 (germline): DFQATT, SNEGSKA (reference sequence). The CDR3 contains 11 residues. CDR3 sequence (DNA): TGCAGTCCGAGTTTGGTAGGTACGCAGTATTTT. Protein sequence: CSPSLVGTQYF.

This clone was recorded a few times. The chain joins TRBV7-9 to TRBJ1-1; no clear D gene. The CDR3 totals 14 residues. Trimming left V 5 bases short and J 7 bases short, with 17 bases between. CDR1 is SEHNR, CDR2 FQNEAQ, per germline (reference sequence). The CDR3 region has the DNA TGTGCCAGCAGCCTCATTGGGGAGATGGGTGAAGCTTTCTTT. Amino acid sequence: CASSLIGEMGEAFF.

This clone was recorded a few times. V is TRBV2 and J is TRBJ2-1; no firm D call. Germline-derived CDR1 and CDR2 are SNHLY and FYNNEI. The CDR3 loop spans 13 amino acids. Between the trimmed V and J ends, which lost 5 bases and 4 bases, there was a span of 9 bases. The CDR3 coding sequence is TGTGCCAGCAGTAGCGACCGGTACAATGAGCAGTTCTTC. As protein: CASSSDRYNEQFF.

In this sample, this clone turned up a few times. This chain uses TRBV7-2 with TRBJ1-1; D unresolved. The V and J ends lost 2 bases and 5 bases respectively, with 12 bases between them. CDR3 size: 14 residues. The germline CDR1 and CDR2 sequences are SGHTA and FQGNSA. The CDR3 here is CASSLLRVGTEAFF. In DNA form, the CDR3 reads TGTGCCAGCAGCTTATTACGGGTTGGGACTGAAGCTTTCTTT.

This clone was counted a few times. This sequence joins TRBV7-9 and TRBJ1-1, with D possibly being TRBD1 (6 bases). There are 12 residues in the CDR3. V was pared by 4 bases and J by 8 bases, with 11 bases between. Germline V gives CDR1 SEHNR, CDR2 FQNEAQ (reference sequence). The CDR3 here is CASSWTTGEAFF. For the CDR3, the DNA is TGTGCCAGCAGCTGGACGACAGGCGAAGCTTTCTTT.

This chain links TRBV29-1 with TRBJ2-3; TRBD2 aligns across 8 bases. Germline CDR1 SQVTM, CDR2 ANQGSEA. There are 15 residues in the CDR3. In nucleotides, the CDR3 is TGCAGTTCCGACGGGAGGGCCGGGAGCACAGATACGCAGTATTTT. Translated, it gives CSSDGRAGSTDTQYF.

There are a few counts of this clone. The chain employs TRBV5-6 and TRBJ1-2, with 9 positions matching TRBD1. CDR1 SGHDT and CDR2 YYEEEE come from the germline V gene. The CDR3 spans 15 residues. The trim removed 4 bases at V and 5 bases at J, leaving 9 bases unmatched. CDR3 protein: CASSLYRGQGYGYTF. The CDR3 coding sequence is TGTGCCAGCAGCCTCTACAGGGGGCAAGGGTATGGCTACACCTTC.

This clone was observed at least ten times. This sample includes further DNA sequences coding for the same CDR3. V usage is TRBV5-1 and J usage is TRBJ2-5; D not certain. Germline V gene data show CDR1 as SGHRS and CDR2 as YFSETQ. This CDR3 contains 14 residues. Trimming took off 4 bases at V and 5 bases at J, with 15 bases between the two ends. The CDR3 DNA follows: TGCGCCAGCAGCCTAACATCCACCGGGGAGACCCAGTACTTC. This gives the protein CASSLTSTGETQYF.

This clone has more than one count but fewer than ten. The genes are TRBV7-9 and TRBJ2-3; the match to TRBD1 covers 9 bases. V dropped 10 bases and J dropped 6; count of bases not matched to a gene: 8. Germline V gene lookup returns CDR1 SEHNR and CDR2 FQNEAQ (reference sequence). CDR3 length: 13 residues. CDR3 protein: CATAGTGTDTQYF. CDR3 sequence (DNA): TGTGCCACTGCCGGGACAGGGACGGATACGCAGTATTTT.

In its sample, this clone was seen a few times. The V call is TRBV5-4, the J call TRBJ2-6; 9 bases map to TRBD2. Germline V gene lookup returns CDR1 SGHNT and CDR2 YYREEE (reference sequence). The CDR3 has 17 residues. The V and J ends lost 2 bases and 1 base, in that order; junction bases with no gene match: 4. DNA for the CDR3: TGTGCCAGCAGCTTTGGGACTAGCCCGTCTGGGGCCAACGTCCTGACTTTC. Protein: CASSFGTSPSGANVLTF.

This clone was found a few times. The chain has TRBV7-8 and TRBJ2-2; D gene unclear. Looked up from germline, CDR1 is SGHVS and CDR2 is FQNEAQ. This CDR3 has 16 residues. The germline V and J ends were trimmed by 5 bases and 2 bases, with 15 bases remaining between them. This CDR3 is CASSPRIDANTGELFF. The CDR3 region has the DNA TGTGCCAGCAGCCCGCGGATTGACGCTAACACCGGGGAGCTGTTTTTT.

The J gene is TRBJ2-2, the V gene TRBV18; D not resolved. CDR1 and CDR2 from the germline V gene are KGHSH and LQKENI. V was cut by 2 bases and J by 8 bases, with 6 bases left in between. The CDR3 extends over 12 amino acids. The CDR3 region has the DNA TGTGCCAGCTCACCAACGCGTGGGGAGCTGTTTTTT. Translation: CASSPTRGELFF.

This clone was detected a few times. This rearrangement joins TRBV5-1 to TRBJ1-2, with a possible D match to TRBD1 (6 bases). Germline CDR1 is SGHRS and CDR2 is YFSETQ. This CDR3 region has 14 residues. V lost 3 bases and J lost 4, with 13 bases in between. CDR3 nucleotides: TGCGCCAGCAGCTCTATTGGGACAAGCTATGGCTACACCTTC. This codes for CASSSIGTSYGYTF.

Ten or more counts support this clone. The genes are TRBV6-5 and TRBJ2-3, with D unresolved. The CDR3 runs 14 residues. Germline V gene sequence: CDR1 MNHEY, CDR2 SVGAGI. V gave up 5 bases and J gave up 1 base, with 10 bases separating them. CDR3 sequence (DNA): TGTGCCAGCAGTCCTTCGGCCCGCACAGATACGCAGTATTTT. Protein: CASSPSARTDTQYF.

The chain links TRBV25-1 to TRBJ2-3, with 10 bases lining up with TRBD1. V was clipped by 6 bases and J by 1 base; unmatched bases: 7. Germline loops: CDR1 MGHDK, CDR2 SYGVNS. This CDR3 comprises 16 residues. The CDR3 sequence: CASSTSGTGGTDTQYF. The CDR3 DNA reads TGTGCCAGCAGCACCTCCGGGACAGGGGGCACAGATACGCAGTATTTT.